This TCR beta chain came from a study of cytomegalovirus exposure and HLA in healthy donors. Study results and caveats: Data from an earlier analysis indicated that most TCR beta V segments were productive either about 90% or about 30% of the time. Equally common other TCR beta chains were less clonally expanded than HLA-associated ones, a later analysis found.

Primers for the PCR totalled 60 Vbeta and 13 Jbeta. In the original analysis: Tens of millions of unique TCR beta chains, some 10 million of them shared, were counted by a later analysis. Measured with immunoSEQ multiplex PCR; TCRdb has only the in-frame clones, and not every one. V and J calls and clone size are copied from that table; D and trimming were computed from the DNA. The sample carries around 200,000 clones, 79% recorded once. CDR3 size: 16 residues. V lost 0 bases to trimming and J lost 1 base, with 9 bases between them. The V gene's germline CDR1 is MNHEY and CDR2 SVGAGI. As concerns this clone: Its antigen is not known.

This receptor was identified in a woman under 40 in good health and CMV-seropositive. This chain connects TRBV6-5 to TRBJ2-2; D uncertain. Material for sequencing was PBMCs. The CDR3 reads CASSYSFGGNTGELFF. Written as DNA, the CDR3 is TGTGCCAGCAGTTACTCGTTCGGCGGGAACACCGGGGAGCTGTTTTTT.